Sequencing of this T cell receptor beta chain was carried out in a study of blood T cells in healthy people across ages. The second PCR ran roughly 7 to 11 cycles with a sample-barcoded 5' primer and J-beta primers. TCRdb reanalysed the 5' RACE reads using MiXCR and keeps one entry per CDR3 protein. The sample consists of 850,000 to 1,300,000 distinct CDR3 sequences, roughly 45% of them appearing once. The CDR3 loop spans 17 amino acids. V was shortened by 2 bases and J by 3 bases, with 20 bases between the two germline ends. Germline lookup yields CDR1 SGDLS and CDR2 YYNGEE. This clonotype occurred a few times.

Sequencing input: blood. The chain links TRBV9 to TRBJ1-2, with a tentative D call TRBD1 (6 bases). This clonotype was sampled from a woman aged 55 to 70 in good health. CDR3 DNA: TGTGCCAGCAGCGTGGGGGCCGGGGGCAGGGGAGACTATGGCTACACCTTC. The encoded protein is CASSVGAGGRGDYGYTF.